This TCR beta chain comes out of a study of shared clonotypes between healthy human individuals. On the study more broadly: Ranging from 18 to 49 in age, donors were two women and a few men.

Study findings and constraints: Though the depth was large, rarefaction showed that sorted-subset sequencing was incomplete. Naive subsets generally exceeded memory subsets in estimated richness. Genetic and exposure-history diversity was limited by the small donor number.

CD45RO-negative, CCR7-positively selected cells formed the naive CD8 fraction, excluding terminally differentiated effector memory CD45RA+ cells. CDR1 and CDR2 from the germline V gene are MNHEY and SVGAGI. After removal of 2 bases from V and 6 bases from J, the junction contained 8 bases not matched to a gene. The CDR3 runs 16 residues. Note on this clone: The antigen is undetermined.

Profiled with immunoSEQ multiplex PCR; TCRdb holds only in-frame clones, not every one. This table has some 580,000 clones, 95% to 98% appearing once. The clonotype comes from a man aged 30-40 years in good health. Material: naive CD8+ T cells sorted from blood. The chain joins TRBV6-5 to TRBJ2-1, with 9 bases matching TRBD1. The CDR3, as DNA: TGTGCCAGCAGTTACCCCCCGGGACAGGGAGGCAATGAGCAGTTCTTC. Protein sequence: CASSYPPGQGGNEQFF.